The 25 T cell receptor beta chains listed next were all sequenced from one sample in a study of blood T cell repertoires in COVID-19. Using immunoSEQ multiplex PCR, the repertoire was profiled, and TCRdb retains in-frame clones only, with some absent. Of 100,000 to 150,000 clones in the sample, about 86% were seen once. Sequencing was performed on PBMCs or T cells enriched from blood (not recorded which). The receptors here all came from a woman aged 45 to 65 who had recovered from COVID-19.

V is TRBV30 and J is TRBJ2-5; D may be TRBD2 (5 bases). V was shortened by 2 bases and J by 4 bases, with 14 bases between the two germline ends. The CDR3 totals 14 residues. Germline CDR1 reads GTSNPN; CDR2 reads SVGIG (reference sequence). The CDR3 here is CAWSFLGGGETQYF. CDR3 nucleotides: TGTGCCTGGAGTTTCCTAGGAGGTGGAGAGACCCAGTACTTC. The complete variable domain, with remaining parts taken from reference TRBV30 and TRBJ2-5, reads SQTIHQWPATLVQPVGSPLSLECTVEGTSNPNLYWYRQAAGRGLQLLFYSVGIGQISSEVPQNLSASRPQDRQFILSSKKLLLSDSGFYLCAWSFLGGGETQYFGPGTRLLVL.

The V call is TRBV2, the J call TRBJ1-6; weak D call: TRBD1 (6 bases). Germline CDR1 SNHLY, CDR2 FYNNEI. This CDR3 comprises 15 residues. V lost 2 bases to trimming and J lost 10 bases, with 15 bases between them. The CDR3: CASSESGQGNSPLHF. The CDR3 coding sequence is TGTGCCAGCAGTGAAAGTGGGCAGGGGAACTCACCCCTCCACTTT.

The J gene is TRBJ1-1, the V gene TRBV3-1 (or the pseudogene TRBV3-2), with a possible D match to TRBD1 (6 bases). The CDR3 length is 14 residues. Per the germline V gene, CDR1 is LGHDT and CDR2 is YNNKEL (reference sequence). Trimming cost V 1 base and J 5 bases, with 11 bases left between them. The CDR3: CASSQGGGTTEAFF. CDR3 sequence (DNA): TGTGCCAGCAGCCAAGGGGGGGGGACAACTGAAGCTTTCTTT.

The chain couples TRBV7-2 to TRBJ1-6, with D perhaps matching TRBD1 (5 bases). The ends were cut back, 4 bases at V and 0 bases at J, with 10 bases in the middle. The CDR3 runs to 16 residues. CDR1 is SGHTA and CDR2 is FQGNSA in the germline V gene. The CDR3 loop reads CASSSSGVSYNSPLHF. CDR3 DNA: TGTGCCAGCAGCTCGTCGGGGGTCTCCTATAATTCACCCCTCCACTTT.

The genes are TRBV10-3 and TRBJ1-4; maybe TRBD1 (5 bases). From germline, CDR1 is ENHRY and CDR2 SYGVKD. V dropped 4 bases and J dropped 0 bases, with 12 bases sitting between them. The CDR3 has 16 amino acids. CDR3 DNA sequence: TGTGCCATCAGTGGAGACAGAGTTGCAACTAATGAAAAACTGTTTTTT. Translation gives CAISGDRVATNEKLFF.

This clone was seen just once. The gene calls are TRBV30 and TRBJ1-2; a weak D match, TRBD1 (5 bases). With 2 bases removed from V and 6 bases from J, the gap between germline ends came to 7 bases. Germline V gene data show CDR1 as GTSNPN and CDR2 as SVGIG (reference sequence). CDR3 size: 11 residues. CDR3 bases: TGTGCCTGGAGTATAGGGGATGGCTACACCTTC. This translates into CAWSIGDGYTF. Together with reference TRBV30 and TRBJ1-2, the CDR3 gives the full variable domain: SQTIHQWPATLVQPVGSPLSLECTVEGTSNPNLYWYRQAAGRGLQLLFYSVGIGQISSEVPQNLSASRPQDRQFILSSKKLLLSDSGFYLCAWSIGDGYTFGSGTRLTVV.

This clone is judged medium-sized (0.01 to 0.1%). For the CDR3, the DNA is TGTGCCAGCAGTCCCCGGGGACAGGGGGCTTCCTACGAGCAGTACTTC. It encodes CASSPRGQGASYEQYF. The chain joins TRBV6-2 or TRBV6-3 to TRBJ2-7, with 12 bases that match TRBD1. The CDR3 loop spans 16 amino acids. The V and J ends lost 5 bases and 1 base, in that order; junction bases with no gene match: 6. Germline CDR1 MNHEY, CDR2 SVGEGT.

The CDR3 region is CASSLGGTGAYYGYTF. The DNA for the CDR3 is TGTGCCAGCAGCTTAGGTGGGACAGGGGCTTACTATGGCTACACCTTC. The genes are TRBV11-3 and TRBJ1-2, with 10 bases that match TRBD1. There are 16 residues in the CDR3. V lost 1 base, J lost 3 bases, and 5 bases stayed unmatched. In germline, CDR1 is SGHNT, CDR2 YENEEA.

The chain has TRBV18 and TRBJ1-4; 7 bases are a match to TRBD1. Germline CDR1 reads KGHSH; CDR2 reads LQKENI. The CDR3 totals 16 residues. The CDR3 region is CANLAGGRPTNEKLFF. CDR3 bases: TGTGCTAACCTCGCAGGGGGGCGACCAACTAATGAAAAACTGTTTTTT.

This clone occurred a few times. The chain couples TRBV21-1 to TRBJ1-5; the table's D gene call, TRBD1, was not cross checked with the DNA. TRBV21-1 is a pseudogene locus. The CDR3 contains 12 residues. The CDR3 is CASKGVAQPQHF. The DNA of the CDR3 is TGTGCCAGCAAAGGGGTCGCTCAGCCCCAGCATTTT.

The chain uses TRBV7-9 and TRBJ2-7; weak D call: TRBD2 (5 bases). This CDR3 has 13 amino acids. Germline V gene lookup returns CDR1 SEHNR and CDR2 FQNEAQ (reference sequence). V gave up 5 bases and J gave up 3 bases, with 11 bases separating them. CDR3 nucleotides: TGTGCCAGCAGCCCGCCGGGAAACTACGAGCAGTACTTC. It translates to CASSPPGNYEQYF.

The V call is TRBV5-1, the J call TRBJ2-7; 12 bases match TRBD2. V trimming: 6 bases; J trimming: 2 bases; junction bases outside the gene matches: 9. The length of the CDR3 is 16 residues. The V gene's germline CDR1 is SGHRS and CDR2 YFSETQ. The CDR3 reads CASKASGGAGTYEQYF. CDR3 DNA: TGCGCCAGCAAGGCTAGCGGGGGGGCCGGAACCTACGAGCAGTACTTC.

Remarks on this clone: Distinct nucleotide sequences in the sample also encode this CDR3. The genes are TRBV9 and TRBJ1-1, with a tentative D call TRBD1 (6 bases). V dropped 4 bases and J dropped 4 bases, with 17 bases sitting between them. The length of the CDR3 is 15 residues. Germline V gives CDR1 SGDLS, CDR2 YYNGEE. The CDR3 sequence: CASSPRQEQLTEAFF. CDR3 nucleotide sequence: TGTGCCAGCAGCCCCAGACAGGAGCAACTCACTGAAGCTTTCTTT.

This chain's CDR3 is CASSVGDTNQPQHF. Here the CDR3 DNA reads TGTGCCAGCTCAGTGGGGGACACCAATCAGCCCCAGCATTTT. This rearrangement joins TRBV18 to TRBJ1-5, with D maybe TRBD1 (6 bases). This CDR3 is 14 amino acids long. Germline V gene data show CDR1 as KGHSH and CDR2 as LQKENI. V was cut by 5 bases and J by 3 bases, with 11 bases left in between. The full variable domain, its missing parts supplied by reference TRBV18 and TRBJ1-5, is NAGVMQNPRHLVRRRGQEARLRCSPMKGHSHVYWYRQLPEEGLKFMVYLQKENIIDESGMPKERFSAEFPKEGPSILRIQQVVRGDSAAYFCASSVGDTNQPQHFGDGTRLSIL.

V is TRBV7-8 and J is TRBJ1-6; 11 nucleotides match TRBD1. CDR3 length equals 14 residues. Germline CDR1 SGHVS, CDR2 FQNEAQ. The V segment lost 5 bases and the J segment 10 bases; nucleotides outside the gene matches: 4. CDR3 in amino acids: CASSMDRGRSPLHF. The CDR3 region has the DNA TGTGCCAGCAGCATGGACAGGGGGCGGTCACCCCTCCACTTT.

The J gene is TRBJ2-3, the V gene TRBV28, with D uncertain. Trimming took off 2 bases at V and 0 bases at J, with 12 bases between the two ends. CDR1 and CDR2 (germline): MDHEN, SYDVKM. The CDR3 runs to 16 residues. CDR3 nucleotide sequence: TGTGCCAGCAGTTTAATAGAAACCGGGAGCACAGATACGCAGTATTTT. As protein: CASSLIETGSTDTQYF.

V and J are TRBV4-1 and TRBJ1-2; TRBD1 agrees at 7 bases. The CDR3 totals 14 residues. The germline gives CDR1 MGHRA, CDR2 YSYEKL. Trimming took 5 bases from V and 2 from J; bases not matched to a gene: 5. The CDR3 region has the DNA TGCGCCAGCAGCACCGCGACAGGGAACTATGGCTACACCTTC. It codes for CASSTATGNYGYTF.

The J gene is TRBJ2-5, the V gene TRBV18; TRBD2 matches at 14 bases. Germline values: CDR1 KGHSH, CDR2 LQKENI. The J segment lost 4 bases and the V segment lost 3 bases, leaving 1 base of the junction unmatched. The CDR3 extends over 15 amino acids. CDR3 amino acids: CASSPGTSGGETQYF. The CDR3 DNA is TGTGCCAGCTCACCCGGGACTAGCGGGGGAGAGACCCAGTACTTC.

The chain employs TRBV4-1 and TRBJ1-1; the D is unclear. This CDR3 contains 15 residues. Trimming removed 1 base from V and 7 bases from J, with 16 bases in between. CDR1 and CDR2 from the germline V gene are MGHRA and YSYEKL. CDR3 region: CASSQAQAGGGEAFF. In DNA form, the CDR3 reads TGCGCCAGCAGCCAAGCCCAGGCGGGAGGAGGTGAAGCTTTCTTT.

V gene TRBV7-2 combines with J gene TRBJ1-1; D ambiguous. Trimming removed 0 bases at V and 1 base at J, with 6 bases between. The CDR3 contains 14 residues. The germline CDR1 and CDR2 sequences are SGHTA and FQGNSA. CDR3 sequence reads: CASSLAYGNTEAFF. In DNA, the CDR3 is TGTGCCAGCAGCTTAGCGTACGGGAACACTGAAGCTTTCTTT.

This sequence joins TRBV19 and TRBJ1-2; no definite D call. CDR3 size: 14 residues. Germline CDR1 LNHDA, CDR2 SQIVND (reference sequence). The V gene lost 6 bases and the J gene lost 4 bases, with 15 bases spanning the gap. The CDR3 protein is CASREDFAGYGYTF. The DNA for the CDR3 is TGTGCCAGTAGGGAAGACTTTGCTGGCTATGGCTACACCTTC.

The V and J genes are TRBV27 and TRBJ1-3, with D hard to call. V dropped 5 bases and J dropped 8 bases, with 19 bases sitting between them. Germline assignment: CDR1 MNHEY and CDR2 SMNVEV (reference sequence). This CDR3 has 15 amino acids. CDR3 nucleotide sequence: TGTGCCAGCAGTCCAGACCGGGTCCGGGTGGACACCATATATTTT. Translating it yields CASSPDRVRVDTIYF.

The chain is built from TRBV2 and TRBJ2-1, with TRBD2 matching 8 bases. Unmatched junction bases numbered 8, after V lost 7 bases and J lost 0 bases. Germline lookup yields CDR1 SNHLY and CDR2 FYNNEI. The CDR3 loop spans 16 amino acids. CDR3 sequence (DNA): TGTGCCAGCATTGGGGCGGGGGGACACTCCTACAATGAGCAGTTCTTC. As protein: CASIGAGGHSYNEQFF.

This chain connects TRBV5-1 to TRBJ1-3, with a possible D match to TRBD1 (5 bases). There are 17 residues in the CDR3. CDR1 and CDR2 from the germline V gene are SGHRS and YFSETQ. Trimming stripped 3 bases from V and 0 bases from J, with 16 bases between. CDR3 bases: TGCGCCAGCAGCTCGATTTCGACAGCCAGCTCTGGAAACACCATATATTTT. The encoded protein is CASSSISTASSGNTIYF.

The chain carries TRBV6-5 and TRBJ1-5, with unresolved D. The CDR3 loop spans 15 amino acids. Germline CDR1 MNHEY, CDR2 SVGAGI. V lost 7 bases and J lost 0, with 13 bases in between. CDR3 nucleotide sequence: TGTGCCAGCATGGGTCGGGGATATAGCAATCAGCCCCAGCATTTT. Translated, it gives CASMGRGYSNQPQHF.